This section outlines one TCR beta chain sequence together with its context. As yet, its antigen is unknown. Relative to the germline gene, one junction end is altered; a read error may explain this. Patients chosen for sequencing had CD8+CD57+ cells that had expanded, as shown by flow cytometry. Patients uniformly had severe acquired aplastic anemia. Each patient gave a blood sample that was collected before any therapy had been received. The V gene's germline CDR1 is KGHDR and CDR2 SFDVKD. The CDR3 is 14 residues long. The data were taken from a study of CD8+CD57+ T cells in acquired aplastic anemia. Overall study: Sorted CD4+ and CD8+ cells gave a mean 3.2 ug DNA, range roughly 0.18 to 27.4 ug. General study results and limits: Controls did not differ significantly from patients in CD8+ Simpson's diversity.

Genomic DNA served as template for TCR beta VDJ and CDR3 profiling. TCRdb recomputed calls from the reads with MiXCR, one row per CDR3 protein. This sample has fewer than 300,000 distinct CDR3 sequences, with 70% to 85% found just once. This receptor was taken from a human donor with aplastic anemia. This chain uses TRBV24-1 with TRBJ2-7; D possibly corresponds to TRBD1 (7 bases). The sample consisted of sorted CD4+, CD8+, or CD8+CD57+ T cells (not recorded which) from PBMCs. CDR3 in amino acids: CASKSTGEDYEKYF. The DNA of the CDR3 is TGTGCCAGCAAAAGCACAGGGGAGGACTACGAGAAGTACTTC.